What follows describes a single T cell receptor (beta chain). Its antigen remains unidentified. J was trimmed by 4 bases and V by 6 bases; bases with no gene match: 11. The CDR3 has 15 residues. Germline V gene data show CDR1 as MDHEN and CDR2 as SYDVKM. This sample is drawn from a study of T cell responses to AZD1222 COVID-19 vaccine. General study findings and limits: A reported finding is that nearly half of spike-specific TCRs target unmutated variant regions.

Only in-frame clones appear in the TCRdb table, and some are missing; sequencing was by immunoSEQ multiplex PCR. The top ten hold 4% to 5.5% of the sample, which has fewer than 85,000 clones, 70% to 90% seen once. The sequencing used peripheral blood, collected 28 days after the second dose of the MenACWY control vaccine. The sequence came from an adult who received the MenACWY meningococcal vaccine as a control. This chain joins TRBV28 and TRBJ2-5; 7 bases are shared with TRBD1. CDR3 sequence: CASSLTGAQGETQYF. The CDR3 DNA follows: TGTGCCAGCAGCCTAACAGGGGCGCAGGGAGAGACCCAGTACTTC.